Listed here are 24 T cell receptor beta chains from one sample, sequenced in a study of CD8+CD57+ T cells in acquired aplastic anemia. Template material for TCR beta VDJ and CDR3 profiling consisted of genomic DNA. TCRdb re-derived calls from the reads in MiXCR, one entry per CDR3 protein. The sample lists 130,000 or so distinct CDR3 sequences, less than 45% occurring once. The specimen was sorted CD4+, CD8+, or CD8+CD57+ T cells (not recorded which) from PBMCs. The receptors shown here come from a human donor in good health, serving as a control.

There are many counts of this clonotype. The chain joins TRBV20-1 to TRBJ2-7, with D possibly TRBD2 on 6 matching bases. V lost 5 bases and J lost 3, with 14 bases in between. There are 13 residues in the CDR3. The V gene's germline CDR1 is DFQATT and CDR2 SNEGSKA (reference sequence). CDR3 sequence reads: CSAAGAGNYEQYF. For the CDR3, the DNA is TGCAGTGCTGCTGGGGCGGGAAACTACGAGCAGTACTTC.

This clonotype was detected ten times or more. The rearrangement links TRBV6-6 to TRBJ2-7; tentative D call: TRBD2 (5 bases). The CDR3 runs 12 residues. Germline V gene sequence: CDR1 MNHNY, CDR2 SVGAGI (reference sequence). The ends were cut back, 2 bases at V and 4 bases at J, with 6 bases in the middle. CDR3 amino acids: CASSYGLYEQYF. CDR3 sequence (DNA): TGTGCCAGCAGTTACGGACTTTACGAGCAGTACTTC.

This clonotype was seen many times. CDR3 amino acids: CASSQDRDPGRGRTEAFF. Written as DNA, the CDR3 is TGTGCCAGCAGCCAAGACCGAGACCCGGGTCGGGGGCGAACTGAAGCTTTCTTT. The gene calls are TRBV4-2 and TRBJ1-1; possibly TRBD1 for D (6 bases). Trimming shortened V by 0 bases and J by 5 bases, and 22 bases separated the two germline ends. The CDR3 extends over 18 amino acids. Per germline, CDR1 LGHNA and CDR2 YNFKEQ.

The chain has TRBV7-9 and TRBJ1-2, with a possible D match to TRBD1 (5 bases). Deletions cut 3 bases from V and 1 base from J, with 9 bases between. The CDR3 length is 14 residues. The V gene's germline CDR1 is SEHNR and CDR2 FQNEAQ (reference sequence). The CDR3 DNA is TGTGCCAGCAGCTTGTACGACAGTAACTATGGCTACACCTTC. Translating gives CASSLYDSNYGYTF.

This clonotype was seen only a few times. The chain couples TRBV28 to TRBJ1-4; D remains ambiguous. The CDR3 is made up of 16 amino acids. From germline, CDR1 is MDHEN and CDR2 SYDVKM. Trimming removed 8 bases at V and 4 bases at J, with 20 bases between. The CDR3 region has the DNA TGTGCCAGCCTCACTACCCTCCCGGGCGGTAATGAAAAACTGTTTTTT. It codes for CASLTTLPGGNEKLFF.

CDR3 loop: CSVASDGDTIYF. The CDR3 DNA sequence: TGCAGCGTTGCTTCAGATGGGGACACCATATATTTT. V is TRBV29-1 and J is TRBJ1-3; D remains ambiguous. Trimming stripped 4 bases from V and 8 bases from J, with 12 bases between. CDR1 and CDR2 from the germline V gene are SQVTM and ANQGSEA. The CDR3 extends over 12 amino acids.

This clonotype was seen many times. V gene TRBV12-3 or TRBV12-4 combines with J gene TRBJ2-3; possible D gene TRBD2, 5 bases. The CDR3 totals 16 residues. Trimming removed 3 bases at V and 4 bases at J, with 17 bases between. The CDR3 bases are TGTGCCAGCAGTTTTGGTCGTGGGAGATTCCCAGATACGCAGTATTTT. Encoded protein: CASSFGRGRFPDTQYF.

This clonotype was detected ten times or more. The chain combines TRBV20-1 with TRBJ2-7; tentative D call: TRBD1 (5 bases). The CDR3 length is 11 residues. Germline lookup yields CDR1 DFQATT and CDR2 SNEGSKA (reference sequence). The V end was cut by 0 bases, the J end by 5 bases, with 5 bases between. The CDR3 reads CSARDRDEQYF. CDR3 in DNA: TGCAGTGCTAGAGACAGGGACGAGCAGTACTTC.

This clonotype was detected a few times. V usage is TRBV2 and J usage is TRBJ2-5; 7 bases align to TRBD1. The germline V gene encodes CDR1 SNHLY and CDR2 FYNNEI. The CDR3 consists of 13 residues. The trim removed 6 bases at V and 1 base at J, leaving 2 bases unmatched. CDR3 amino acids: CASRGQIQETQYF. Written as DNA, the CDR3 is TGTGCCAGCAGGGGACAGATCCAAGAGACCCAGTACTTC.

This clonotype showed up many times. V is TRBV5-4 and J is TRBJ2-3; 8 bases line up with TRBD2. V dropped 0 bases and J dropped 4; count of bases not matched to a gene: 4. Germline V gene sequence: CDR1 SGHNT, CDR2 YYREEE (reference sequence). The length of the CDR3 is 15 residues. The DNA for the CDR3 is TGTGCCAGCAGCTTGGCGTCACTAGCGGCAGATACGCAGTATTTT. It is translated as CASSLASLAADTQYF.

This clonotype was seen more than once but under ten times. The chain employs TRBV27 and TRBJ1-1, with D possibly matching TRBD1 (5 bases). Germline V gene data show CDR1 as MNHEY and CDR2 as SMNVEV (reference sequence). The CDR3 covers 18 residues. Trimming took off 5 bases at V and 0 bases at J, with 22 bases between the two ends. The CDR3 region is CASSLIWGGRAMNTEAFF. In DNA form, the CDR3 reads TGTGCCAGCAGTCTTATCTGGGGTGGCAGGGCCATGAACACTGAAGCTTTCTTT.

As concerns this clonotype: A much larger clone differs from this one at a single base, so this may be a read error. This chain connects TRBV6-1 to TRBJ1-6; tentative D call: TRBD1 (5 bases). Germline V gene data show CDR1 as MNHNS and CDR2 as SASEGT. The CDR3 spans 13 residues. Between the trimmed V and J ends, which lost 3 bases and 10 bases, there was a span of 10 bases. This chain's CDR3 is CASSDARGSPLHF. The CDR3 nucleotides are TGTGCCAGCAGTGATGCGCGGGGGTCACCCCTCCACTTT.

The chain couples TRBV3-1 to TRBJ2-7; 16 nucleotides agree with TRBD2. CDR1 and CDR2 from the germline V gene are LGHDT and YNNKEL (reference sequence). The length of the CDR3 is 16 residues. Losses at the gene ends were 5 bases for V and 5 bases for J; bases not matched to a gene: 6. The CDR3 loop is CASSLGLAGGLDEQYF. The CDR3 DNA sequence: TGTGCCAGCAGCTTGGGACTAGCGGGAGGGCTGGACGAGCAGTACTTC.

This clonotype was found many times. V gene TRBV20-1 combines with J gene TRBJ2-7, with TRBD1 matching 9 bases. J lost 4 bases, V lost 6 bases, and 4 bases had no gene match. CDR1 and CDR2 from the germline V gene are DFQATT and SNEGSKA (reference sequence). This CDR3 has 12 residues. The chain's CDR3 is CSATGTGYEQYF. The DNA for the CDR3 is TGCAGTGCCACCGGGACAGGGTACGAGCAGTACTTC.

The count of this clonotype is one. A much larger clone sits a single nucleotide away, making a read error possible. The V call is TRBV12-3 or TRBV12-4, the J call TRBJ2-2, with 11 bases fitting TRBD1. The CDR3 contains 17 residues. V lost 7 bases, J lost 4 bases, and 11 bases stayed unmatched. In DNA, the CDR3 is TGTGCCAGCACCCCGGCCCGGGACAGGGGGGGCACCGGGGAGCTGTTTTTT. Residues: CASTPARDRGGTGELFF.

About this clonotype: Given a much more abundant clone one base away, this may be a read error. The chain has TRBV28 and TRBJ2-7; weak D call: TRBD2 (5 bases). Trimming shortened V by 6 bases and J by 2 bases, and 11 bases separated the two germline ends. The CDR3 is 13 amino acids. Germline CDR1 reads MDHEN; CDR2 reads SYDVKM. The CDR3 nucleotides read TGTGCCAGCAGGCTCCCGGAGGCCTACGAGCAGTACTTC. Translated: CASRLPEAYEQYF.

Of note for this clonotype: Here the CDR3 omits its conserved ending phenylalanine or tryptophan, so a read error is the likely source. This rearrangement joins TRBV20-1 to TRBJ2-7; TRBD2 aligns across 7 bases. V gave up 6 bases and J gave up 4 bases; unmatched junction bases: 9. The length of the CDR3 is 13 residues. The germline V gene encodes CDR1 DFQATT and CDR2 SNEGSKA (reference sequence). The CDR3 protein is CSATGGGAYEQYS. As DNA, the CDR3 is TGCAGTGCCACGGGGGGTGGGGCGTACGAGCAGTACTCC.

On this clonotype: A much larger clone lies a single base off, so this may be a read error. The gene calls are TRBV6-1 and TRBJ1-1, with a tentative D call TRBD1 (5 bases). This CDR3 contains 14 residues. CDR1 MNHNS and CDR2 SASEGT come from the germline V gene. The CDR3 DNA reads TGTGCCAGCAGTGTAGGACACCCGAACACTGGAGCTTTCTTT. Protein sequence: CASSVGHPNTGAFF.

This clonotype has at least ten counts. The CDR3 sequence: CASRGDRVPYGYTF. The CDR3 DNA is TGTGCCAGCAGGGGCGACAGGGTCCCCTATGGCTACACCTTC. The rearrangement uses TRBV2 and TRBJ1-2; the match to TRBD1 covers 7 bases. With V trimmed by 6 bases and J by 4 bases, 8 bases remained unmatched. Germline V gene sequence: CDR1 SNHLY, CDR2 FYNNEI. The CDR3 extends over 14 amino acids.

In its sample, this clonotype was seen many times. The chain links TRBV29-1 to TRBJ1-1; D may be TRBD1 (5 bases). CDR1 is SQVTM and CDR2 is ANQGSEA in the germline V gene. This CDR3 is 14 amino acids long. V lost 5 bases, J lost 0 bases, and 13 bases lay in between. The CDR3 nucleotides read TGCAGCGTTCTCTGGGGGGGGTTGAACACTGAAGCTTTCTTT. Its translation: CSVLWGGLNTEAFF.

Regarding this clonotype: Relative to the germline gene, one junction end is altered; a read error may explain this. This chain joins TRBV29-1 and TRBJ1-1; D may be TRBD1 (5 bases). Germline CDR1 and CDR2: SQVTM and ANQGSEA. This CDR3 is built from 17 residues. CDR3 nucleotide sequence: TGCAGCGTTGATGGCGGCAGGACGCGGGGGATGAACACTGAAGCTTCCTTT. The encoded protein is CSVDGGRTRGMNTEASF.

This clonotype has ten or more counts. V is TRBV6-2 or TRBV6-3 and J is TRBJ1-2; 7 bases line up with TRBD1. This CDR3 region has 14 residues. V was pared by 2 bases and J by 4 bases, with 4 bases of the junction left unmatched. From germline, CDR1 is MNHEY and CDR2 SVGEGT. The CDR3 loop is CASSYDGQAYGYTF. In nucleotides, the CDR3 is TGTGCCAGCAGTTACGACGGACAGGCCTATGGCTACACCTTC.

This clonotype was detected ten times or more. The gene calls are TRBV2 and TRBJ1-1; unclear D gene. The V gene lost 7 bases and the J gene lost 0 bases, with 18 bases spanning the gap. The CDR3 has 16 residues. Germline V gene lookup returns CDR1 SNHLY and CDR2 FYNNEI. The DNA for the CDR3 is TGTGCCAGCATGGCTGTTTTCGGAAAATTGAACACTGAAGCTTTCTTT. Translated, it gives CASMAVFGKLNTEAFF. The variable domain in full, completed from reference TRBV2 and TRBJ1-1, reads EPEVTQTPSHQVTQMGQEVILRCVPISNHLYFYWYRQILGQKVEFLVSFYNNEISEKSEIFDDQFSVERPDGSNFTLKIRSTKLEDSAMYFCASMAVFGKLNTEAFFGQGTRLTVV.

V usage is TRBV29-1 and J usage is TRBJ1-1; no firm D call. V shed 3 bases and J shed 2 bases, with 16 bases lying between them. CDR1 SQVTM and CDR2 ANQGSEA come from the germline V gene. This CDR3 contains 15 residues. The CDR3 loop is CSVDRTGMRNTEAFF. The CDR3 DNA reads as TGCAGCGTTGATCGGACGGGGATGAGAAACACTGAAGCTTTCTTT.